The present T cell receptor (beta chain) was sequenced within a study of OX40 agonist ivuxolimab in advanced cancers. For the study at large: Melanoma, hepatocellular carcinoma, head and neck or renal cell cancer occurred in dose-escalation patients.

Whole-study results and caveats: Relatively little clonal expansion, among the lowest observed, appeared in partial responders at 0.1-3.0 mg/kg. Clonal expansion by week 6 occurred in CD4+ and CD8+ blood T cells (at 0.1 to 3.0 mg/kg).

The sample holds one count of this clone. The antigen remains unidentified. Blood specimens came from baseline, cycle 4 day 1, and cycle 7 day 1. Profiling relied on immunoSEQ multiplex PCR, and the TCRdb table lists in-frame clones only, not all of them. The data contain about 27,000 clones, 70% to 80% of them singletons. V was pared by 0 bases and J by 15 bases, with 15 bases between. The CDR3 is 13 amino acids. In germline, CDR1 is MGHRA, CDR2 YSYEKL. The sequenced sample was CD4+ or CD8+ T cells sorted from blood, obtained in a trial of the OX40 agonist ivuxolimab. The receptor comes from an adult with an advanced solid tumor such as melanoma, head and neck, liver or kidney cancer. The V call is TRBV4-1, the J call TRBJ2-1; D possibly uses TRBD1 or TRBD2 (5 bases each). The chain's CDR3 is CASSQDFGAFMFF. The CDR3 nucleotides read TGCGCCAGCAGCCAAGATTTCGGGGCTTTCATGTTCTTC.